A selection of T cell receptor beta chains follows, all from one sample in a study of T cells after yellow fever vaccination. TCRdb recomputed calls from the 5' RACE reads with MiXCR, one row per CDR3 protein. The repertoire consists of approximately 300,000 distinct CDR3 sequences, with about 6.6% occurring once and the leading ten covering about a sixth. This specimen consisted of PBMCs, obtained roughly seven weeks after the first yellow fever vaccination. Receptors were obtained from a man between 18 and 35 years old who received the YFV17D yellow fever vaccine. Each CDR3 is given with its conserved first and last residue. D genes are given only for firm matches. The listing skips clone size in some rows; elsewhere it reads once, few, many or a size class.

J	D	size	length	V	DNA	CDR3
TRBJ2-2	TRBD1	few	15	TRBV2	TGTGCCAGCAGGAGGGACAGGGGAGGAACCGGGGAGCTGTTTTTT	CASRRDRGGTGELFF
TRBJ2-7	.	.	15	TRBV5-4	TGTGCCAGCAGCTTGGCTTTGGCAGGAACCTACGAGCAGTACTTC	CASSLALAGTYEQYF
TRBJ1-1	.	.	18	TRBV15	TGTGCCACCAGCACCCCCTTGGCGGGGGATGTCACTGGGACTGAAGCTTTCTTT	CATSTPLAGDVTGTEAFF
TRBJ2-3	.	.	17	TRBV6-2/TRBV6-3	TGTGCCAGCAGCCTCACAATATCTGGCAGGTGCACAGATACGCAGTATTTT	CASSLTISGRCTDTQYF
TRBJ1-4	TRBD1	.	14	TRBV12-3/TRBV12-4	TGTGCCAGCAGTTTAAGGAGGGGGCATGAAAAACTGTTTTTT	CASSLRRGHEKLFF
TRBJ2-1	.	.	14	TRBV7-2	TGTGCCAGCAGTCGTCCTAGCTCCTACAATGAGCAGTTCTTC	CASSRPSSYNEQFF
TRBJ2-7	.	few	14	TRBV5-6	TGTGCCAGCAGCTTGGCCGGACAGACTTACGAGCAGTACTTC	CASSLAGQTYEQYF
TRBJ1-2	.	.	14	TRBV6-5	TGTGCCAGCAGTTACAGTACAGGACGGTATGGCTACACCTTC	CASSYSTGRYGYTF
TRBJ1-6	.	.	12	TRBV7-2	TGTGCCAGCAGCGCAGGGGTTTCACCCCTCCACTTT	CASSAGVSPLHF
TRBJ2-2	.	.	14	TRBV24-1	TGTGCCACCAGTGATTCCTCCAACACCGGGGAGCTGTTTTTT	CATSDSSNTGELFF